One sample yielded the 17 T cell receptor beta chains listed below, sequenced in a study of T cell responses to AZD1222 COVID-19 vaccine. The data were produced by immunoSEQ multiplex PCR, yet TCRdb's version contains in-frame clones alone and is incomplete. The sample shows 90,000 to 150,000 clones, approximately 86% of them seen only once. The source was peripheral blood, collected 28 days after the second AZD1222 dose. The receptors stem from an adult who received the AZD1222 COVID-19 vaccine.

The chain carries TRBV27 and TRBJ2-7, with D unclear. Germline assignment: CDR1 MNHEY and CDR2 SMNVEV (reference sequence). V was pared by 5 bases and J by 2 bases, with 10 bases between. The CDR3 is 13 residues long. CDR3 protein: CASSTSRAYEQYF. The DNA for the CDR3 is TGTGCCAGCAGTACTTCCCGCGCCTACGAGCAGTACTTC.

This clone was seen more than once but under ten times. The chain uses TRBV29-1 and TRBJ1-2; D is perhaps TRBD1 (6 bases). Germline V gene lookup returns CDR1 SQVTM and CDR2 ANQGSEA. Trimming cost V 5 bases and J 0 bases, with 13 bases left between them. The CDR3 runs 14 residues. CDR3 sequence: CSVPEGGTNYGYTF. The CDR3 coding sequence is TGCAGCGTTCCGGAGGGGGGAACTAACTATGGCTACACCTTC.

This chain uses TRBV7-3 with TRBJ2-1; 13 bases fit TRBD2. The germline V gene encodes CDR1 SGHTA and CDR2 FQGTGA. V lost 1 base to trimming and J lost 10 bases; unmatched junction nucleotides: 7. CDR3 length: 16 amino acids. This chain's CDR3 is CASSLKTSGGFREQFF. As DNA, the CDR3 is TGTGCCAGCAGCTTAAAGACTAGCGGGGGGTTCCGCGAGCAGTTCTTC.

This chain joins TRBV20-1 and TRBJ2-7; D unclear. Germline CDR1 and CDR2: DFQATT and SNEGSKA (reference sequence). The length of the CDR3 is 11 residues. Trimming removed 1 base at V and 3 bases at J, with 4 bases between. In nucleotides, the CDR3 is TGCAGTGCTAGAGCGGGCTACGAGCAGTACTTC. Its translation: CSARAGYEQYF.

The chain employs TRBV27 and TRBJ1-1; D perhaps matches TRBD1 (6 bases). V was shortened by 5 bases and J by 4 bases, with 14 bases between the two germline ends. This CDR3 is built from 14 residues. Germline assignment: CDR1 MNHEY and CDR2 SMNVEV (reference sequence). The chain's CDR3 is CASSTLQGSTEAFF. The CDR3 DNA is TGTGCCAGCAGTACGCTACAGGGAAGCACTGAAGCTTTCTTT.

The V gene is TRBV5-1, the J gene TRBJ2-3; TRBD2 matches 8 bases. Looked up from germline, CDR1 is SGHRS and CDR2 is YFSETQ. J gave up 3 bases and V 0 bases, and 6 bases lay outside the gene matches. This CDR3 has 16 amino acids. In nucleotides, the CDR3 is TGCGCCAGCAGCTTGGTACCGGGAGGGCTAACAGATACGCAGTATTTT. Amino acids: CASSLVPGGLTDTQYF.

V is TRBV2 and J is TRBJ1-5; 9 nucleotides agree with TRBD1. The CDR3 has 15 amino acids. The ends lost 4 bases at V and 5 bases at J; junction bases unmatched: 6. CDR1 SNHLY and CDR2 FYNNEI come from the germline V gene. The CDR3 DNA follows: TGTGCCAGCAGTGCCGGGACAGGGTTCGATCAGCCCCAGCATTTT. Protein sequence: CASSAGTGFDQPQHF.

The gene calls are TRBV7-3 and TRBJ1-6, with TRBD1 matching 10 bases. CDR1 and CDR2 (germline): SGHTA, FQGTGA. This CDR3 has 15 residues. After removal of 5 bases from V and 8 bases from J, the junction contained 6 bases not matched to a gene. CDR3: CASSLMGTGDSPLHF. The CDR3 coding sequence is TGTGCCAGCAGCCTGATGGGGACAGGGGATTCACCCCTCCACTTT.

The chain carries TRBV7-2 and TRBJ2-1, with 9 bases matching TRBD2. The CDR3 covers 15 residues. With V trimmed by 6 bases and J by 3 bases, 6 bases remained unmatched. The germline V gene has CDR1 SGHTA and CDR2 FQGNSA. The CDR3 nucleotides read TGTGCCAGCAGGCTGACTAGCGGAGTCTACAATGAGCAGTTCTTC. Its translation: CASRLTSGVYNEQFF.

The chain has TRBV7-2 and TRBJ1-4, with a possible D match to TRBD1 (5 bases). The germline gives CDR1 SGHTA, CDR2 FQGNSA. Between the trimmed V and J ends, which lost 4 bases and 7 bases, there was a span of 13 bases. The CDR3 contains 14 residues. Here the CDR3 DNA reads TGTGCCAGCAGCTCCGACAGAGGAGGTGAAAAACTGTTTTTT. Its protein is CASSSDRGGEKLFF.

This clone was seen more than once but under ten times. The chain carries TRBV19 and TRBJ2-1; D unresolved. The germline V and J ends were trimmed by 7 bases and 4 bases, with 5 bases remaining between them. This CDR3 has 11 residues. Germline V lookup: CDR1 LNHDA, CDR2 SQIVND (reference sequence). CDR3: CASKGYNEQFF. CDR3 nucleotides: TGTGCCAGTAAAGGGTACAATGAGCAGTTCTTC.

V usage is TRBV10-2 and J usage is TRBJ1-1, with D perhaps TRBD1 (5 bases). The germline CDR1 and CDR2 sequences are WSHSY and SAAADI. This CDR3 region has 15 residues. Trimming shortened V by 5 bases and J by 5 bases, and 18 bases separated the two germline ends. The CDR3 loop is CASSKGFSGETEAFF. For the CDR3, the DNA is TGCGCCAGCAGTAAGGGGTTCAGTGGCGAAACTGAAGCTTTCTTT.

J is TRBJ1-2 and V is TRBV11-2, with D hard to call. This CDR3 comprises 15 residues. Trimming cost V 7 bases and J 0 bases, with 15 bases left between them. The germline CDR1 and CDR2 sequences are SGHAT and FQNNGV. CDR3 residues: CASTLLQRPNYGYTF. Here the CDR3 DNA reads TGTGCCAGCACCCTCCTGCAGAGACCTAACTATGGCTACACCTTC. Together with reference TRBV11-2 and TRBJ1-2, the CDR3 gives the full variable domain: EAGVAQSPRYKIIEKRQSVAFWCNPISGHATLYWYQQILGQGPKLLIQFQNNGVVDDSQLPKDRFSAERLKGVDSTLKIQPAKLEDSAVYLCASTLLQRPNYGYTFGSGTRLTVV.

This chain links TRBV28 with TRBJ1-2; 8 bases are shared with TRBD1. Germline CDR1 reads MDHEN; CDR2 reads SYDVKM. Trimming took 4 bases from V and 8 from J; bases not matched to a gene: 9. The CDR3 runs to 14 residues. The CDR3 DNA reads TGTGCCAGCAGTTCCAACAGGGGGAGTCGGGGCTACACCTTC. It specifies CASSSNRGSRGYTF.

This rearrangement joins TRBV11-2 to TRBJ1-5; D remains unclear. V was trimmed by 5 bases and J by 0 bases, leaving 14 bases between them. The germline V gene encodes CDR1 SGHAT and CDR2 FQNNGV. The CDR3 sequence is 16 residues long. The CDR3: CASSPEPEYSNQPQHF. CDR3 in DNA: TGTGCCAGCAGCCCTGAGCCTGAGTATAGCAATCAGCCCCAGCATTTT.

The rearrangement joins TRBV5-1 to TRBJ1-1; D remains unclear. The germline CDR1 and CDR2 sequences are SGHRS and YFSETQ. The CDR3 is made up of 9 amino acids. The V end lost 6 bases, the J end lost 7 bases, and 4 bases lay between the germline ends. The chain's CDR3 is CASTGEAFF. In DNA form, the CDR3 reads TGCGCCAGCACTGGTGAAGCTTTCTTT.

This rearrangement joins TRBV18 to TRBJ2-1; 7 nucleotides line up with TRBD2. Germline CDR1 and CDR2: KGHSH and LQKENI. V was pared by 4 bases and J by 1 base, with 13 bases of the junction left unmatched. The CDR3 spans 18 residues. CDR3 nucleotides: TGTGCCAGCTCACGCGCCGCCCTCGGGAGGCAATCCTACAATGAGCAGTTCTTC. Protein product: CASSRAALGRQSYNEQFF.